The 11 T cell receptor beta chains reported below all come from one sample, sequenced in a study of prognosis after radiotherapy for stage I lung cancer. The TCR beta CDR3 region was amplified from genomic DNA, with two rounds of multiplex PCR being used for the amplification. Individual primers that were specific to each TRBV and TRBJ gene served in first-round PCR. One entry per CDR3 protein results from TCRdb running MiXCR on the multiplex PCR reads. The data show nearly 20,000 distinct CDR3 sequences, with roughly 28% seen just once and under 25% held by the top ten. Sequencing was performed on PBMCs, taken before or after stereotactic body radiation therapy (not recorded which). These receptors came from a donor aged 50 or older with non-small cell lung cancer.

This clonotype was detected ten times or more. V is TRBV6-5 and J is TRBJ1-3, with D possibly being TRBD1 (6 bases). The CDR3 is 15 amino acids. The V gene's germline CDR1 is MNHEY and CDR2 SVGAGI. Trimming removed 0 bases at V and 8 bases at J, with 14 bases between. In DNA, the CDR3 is TGTGCCAGCAGTTACTCGAGGGACCCAGGGGACACCATATATTTT. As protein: CASSYSRDPGDTIYF.

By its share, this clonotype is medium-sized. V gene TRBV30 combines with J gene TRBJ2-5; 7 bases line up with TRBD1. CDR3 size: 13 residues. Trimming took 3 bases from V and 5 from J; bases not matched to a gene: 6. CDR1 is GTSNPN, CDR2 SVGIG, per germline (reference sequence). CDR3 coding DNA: TGTGCCTGGAGCGGGGACAGCCGGGAGACCCAGTACTTC. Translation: CAWSGDSRETQYF.

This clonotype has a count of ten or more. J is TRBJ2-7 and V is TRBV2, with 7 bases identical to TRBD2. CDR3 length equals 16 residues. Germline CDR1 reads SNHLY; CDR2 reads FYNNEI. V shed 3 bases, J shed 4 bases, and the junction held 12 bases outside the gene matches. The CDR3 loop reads CASSEGTTNLGYEQYF. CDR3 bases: TGTGCCAGCAGTGAGGGGACTACCAACCTCGGTTACGAGCAGTACTTC.

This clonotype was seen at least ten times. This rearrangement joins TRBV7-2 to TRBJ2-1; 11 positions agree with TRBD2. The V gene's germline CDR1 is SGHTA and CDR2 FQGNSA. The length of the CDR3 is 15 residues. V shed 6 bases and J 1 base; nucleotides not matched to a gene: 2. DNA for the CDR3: TGTGCCAGCAGGGTAGCGGGAGGGTCCTACAATGAGCAGTTCTTC. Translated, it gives CASRVAGGSYNEQFF.

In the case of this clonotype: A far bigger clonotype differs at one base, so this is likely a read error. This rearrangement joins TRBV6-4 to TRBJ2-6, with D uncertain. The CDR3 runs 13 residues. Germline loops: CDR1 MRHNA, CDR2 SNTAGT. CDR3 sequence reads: CASSLTGSNVLTF. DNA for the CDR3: TGTGCCAGCAGCCTAACTGGGTCCAACGTCCTGACTTTC.

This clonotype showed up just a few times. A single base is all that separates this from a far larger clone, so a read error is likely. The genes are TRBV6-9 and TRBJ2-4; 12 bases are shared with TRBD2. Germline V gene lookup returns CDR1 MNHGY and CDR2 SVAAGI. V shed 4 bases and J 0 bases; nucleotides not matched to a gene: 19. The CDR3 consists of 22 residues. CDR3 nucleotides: TGTGCCAGCAGTTCCTCGGAGGCTAGCGGGAGGGACGGTCCCATAGCCAAAAACATTCAGTACTTC. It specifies CASSSSEASGRDGPIAKNIQYF.

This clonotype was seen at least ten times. The CDR3 nucleotides read TGTGCCAGTAGTACCTGGACAGGCGGCAATCAGCCCCAGCATTTT. Amino acid sequence: CASSTWTGGNQPQHF. The chain links TRBV19 to TRBJ1-5; 7 bases fit TRBD1. The CDR3 spans 15 residues. Trimming took 4 bases from V and 2 from J; bases not matched to a gene: 5. CDR1 and CDR2 (germline): LNHDA, SQIVND (reference sequence).

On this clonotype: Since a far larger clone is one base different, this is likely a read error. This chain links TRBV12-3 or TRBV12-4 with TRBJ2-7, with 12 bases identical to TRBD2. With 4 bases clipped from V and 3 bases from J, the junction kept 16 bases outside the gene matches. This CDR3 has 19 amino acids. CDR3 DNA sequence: TGTGCCAGCAGTTGGACGGATGGGACTAGCGGGCTACCTAGCTACGAGCAGTACTTC. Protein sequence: CASSWTDGTSGLPSYEQYF.

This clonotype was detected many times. The CDR3 DNA sequence: TGTGCCAGCAGTTACACTCGCGGGGAGCAGTTCTTC. Translation: CASSYTRGEQFF. The chain couples TRBV6-2 or TRBV6-3 to TRBJ2-1, with D possibly matching TRBD2 (5 bases). Germline V gene lookup returns CDR1 MNHEY and CDR2 SVGEGT. This CDR3 spans 12 amino acids. The germline V and J ends were trimmed by 2 bases and 10 bases, with 9 bases remaining between them.

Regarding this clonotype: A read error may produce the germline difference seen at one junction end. The CDR3 loop is CSSSKGFLQPQHF. The CDR3 DNA follows: TGTTCCAGCAGTAAAGGGTTTCTACAGCCCCAGCATTTT. The V gene is TRBV6-5, the J gene TRBJ1-5; D is ambiguous. This CDR3 is built from 13 residues. Germline V CDR1 and CDR2: MNHEY, SVGAGI.

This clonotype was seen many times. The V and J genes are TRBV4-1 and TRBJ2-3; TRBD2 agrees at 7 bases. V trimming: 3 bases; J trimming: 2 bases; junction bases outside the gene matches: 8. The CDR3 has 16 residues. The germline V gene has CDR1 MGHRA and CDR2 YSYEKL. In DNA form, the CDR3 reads TGCGCCAGCAGCCAGTATACTAGCGCAGACACAGATACGCAGTATTTT. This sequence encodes CASSQYTSADTDTQYF.